Listed here is a single T cell receptor (beta chain). Libraries were prepared by immunoSEQ multiplex PCR; TCRdb keeps only in-frame clonotypes and omits some of them. Altogether about 350,000 clones are present, around 90% being singletons, with the ten largest covering around 5.8%. As to treatment: some 19 received Ad26.COV2.S at low or high dose, single or two shots; about 5 received placebo; per-sample allocation not given. Day 63 after the first injection of vaccine or placebo was the sampling time. It was Wuhan-strain SARS-CoV-2 spike that the Ad26 vaccine vector expressed. The data were obtained in a study of Ad26.COV2.S vaccination and SARS-CoV-2 variants. The source was peripheral blood, collected in a trial of Ad26.COV2.S vaccine versus placebo. This sequence was found in a person aged 18 to 59 who received the Ad26.COV2.S COVID-19 vaccine or a placebo.

For the CDR3, the DNA is TGCGCCAGCAGCCAAGATCAGATAAACACTGAAGCTTTCTTT. Protein sequence: CASSQDQINTEAFF. The chain joins TRBV4-1 to TRBJ1-1; D call uncertain. The V gene's germline CDR1 is MGHRA and CDR2 YSYEKL. The CDR3 has 14 residues. Trimming removed 0 bases at V and 2 bases at J, with 7 bases between.